This record covers a single T cell receptor beta chain. What it binds is unknown. The data were obtained in a study of T cell responses to AZD1222 COVID-19 vaccine. Study-level findings and limits: Donors were mostly white British, more females; clonal diversity possibly underestimated. Two AZD1222 doses significantly raised spike-specific TCR breadth and depth over controls.

CDR3 length: 15 residues. The trim removed 5 bases at V and 6 bases at J, leaving 6 bases unmatched. Germline assignment: CDR1 MNHEY and CDR2 SMNVEV (reference sequence). The table came from immunoSEQ multiplex PCR; TCRdb's copy has only in-frame clones and leaves some out. Found here are around 200,000 clones, roughly 93% of them singletons; the top ten hold 3.5% to 5%. Sequencing was performed on peripheral blood, taken on day 0 of AZD1222 vaccination. This sequence was found in an adult in good health. The chain has TRBV27 and TRBJ1-6, with 8 nucleotides matching TRBD1. The CDR3 sequence is CASSTRTGINSPLHF. CDR3 nucleotides: TGTGCCAGCAGTACCCGGACAGGGATTAATTCACCCCTCCACTTT.